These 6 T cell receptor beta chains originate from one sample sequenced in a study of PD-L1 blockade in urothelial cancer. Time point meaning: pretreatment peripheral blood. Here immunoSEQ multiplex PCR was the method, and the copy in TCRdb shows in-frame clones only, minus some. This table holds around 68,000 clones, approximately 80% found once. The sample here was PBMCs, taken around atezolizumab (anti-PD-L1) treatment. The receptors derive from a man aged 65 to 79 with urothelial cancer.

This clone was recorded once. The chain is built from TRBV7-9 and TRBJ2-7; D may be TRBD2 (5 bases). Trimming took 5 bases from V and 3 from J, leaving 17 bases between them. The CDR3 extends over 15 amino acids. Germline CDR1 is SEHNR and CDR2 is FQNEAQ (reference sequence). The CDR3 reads CASSQRTGLSYEQYF. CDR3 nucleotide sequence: TGTGCCAGCAGCCAGCGGACCGGCCTGAGCTACGAGCAGTACTTC.

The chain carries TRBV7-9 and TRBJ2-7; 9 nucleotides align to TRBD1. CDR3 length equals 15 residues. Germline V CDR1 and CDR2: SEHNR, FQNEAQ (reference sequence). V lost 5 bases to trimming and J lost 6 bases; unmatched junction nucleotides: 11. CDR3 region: CASSPFGTGSSEQYF. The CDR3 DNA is TGTGCCAGCAGCCCTTTTGGGACAGGGTCGTCCGAGCAGTACTTC.

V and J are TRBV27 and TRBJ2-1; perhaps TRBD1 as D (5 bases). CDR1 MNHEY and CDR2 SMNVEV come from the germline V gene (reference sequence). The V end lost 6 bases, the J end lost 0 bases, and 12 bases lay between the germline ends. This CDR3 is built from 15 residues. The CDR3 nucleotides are TGTGCCAGCAGACTTAGACAGCTCTCCTACAATGAGCAGTTCTTC. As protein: CASRLRQLSYNEQFF.

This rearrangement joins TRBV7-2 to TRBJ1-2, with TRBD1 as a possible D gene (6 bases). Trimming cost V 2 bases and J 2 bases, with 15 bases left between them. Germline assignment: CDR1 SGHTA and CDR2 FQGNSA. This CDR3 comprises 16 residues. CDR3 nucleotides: TGTGCCAGCAGCTTATCGGGGGGGCGCACGAACTATGGCTACACCTTC. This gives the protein CASSLSGGRTNYGYTF. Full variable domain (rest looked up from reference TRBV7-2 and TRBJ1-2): GAGVSQSPSNKVTEKGKDVELRCDPISGHTALYWYRQSLGQGLEFLIYFQGNSAPDKSGLPSDRFSAERTGGSVSTLTIQRTQQEDSAVYLCASSLSGGRTNYGYTFGSGTRLTVV.

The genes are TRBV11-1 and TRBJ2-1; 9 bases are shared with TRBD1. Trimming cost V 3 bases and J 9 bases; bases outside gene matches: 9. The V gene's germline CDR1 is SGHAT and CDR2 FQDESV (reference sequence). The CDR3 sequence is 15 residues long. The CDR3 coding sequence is TGTGCCAGCAGCTTGGCCCGGGACAGGGAATTTGAGCAGTTCTTC. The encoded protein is CASSLARDREFEQFF.

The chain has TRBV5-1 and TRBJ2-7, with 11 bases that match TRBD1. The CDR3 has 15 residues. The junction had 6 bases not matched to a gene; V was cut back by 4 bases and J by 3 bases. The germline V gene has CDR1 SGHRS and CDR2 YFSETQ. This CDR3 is CASSQGTGGFYEQYF. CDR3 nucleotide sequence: TGCGCCAGCAGCCAAGGGACAGGGGGGTTCTACGAGCAGTACTTC.